The 23 T cell receptor beta chains below all came from one sample that was sequenced in a study of Graves' ophthalmopathy and Graves' hyperthyroidism. Amplified material comprised TCR beta CDR3 regions derived from RNA transcripts. RT-PCR was first run with HTBI primers, then multiplex PCR in a second round. TCRdb independently ran MiXCR on the multiplex PCR reads; one entry per CDR3 protein. Here the sample spans around 670,000 distinct CDR3 sequences, roughly two fifths being singletons. Sequenced input: peripheral blood. The receptors come from an adult man with Graves' ophthalmopathy.

The rearrangement links TRBV7-8 to TRBJ1-3; D gene uncertain. The CDR3 runs to 13 residues. Trimming removed 3 bases at V and 6 bases at J, with 9 bases between. In germline, CDR1 is SGHVS, CDR2 FQNEAQ. The CDR3 region is CASSFSGLNTIYF. The CDR3 DNA reads as TGTGCCAGCAGCTTTTCAGGCCTAAACACCATATATTTT.

The table lists this clonotype with a few counts. The chain joins TRBV7-9 to TRBJ2-7; D gene ambiguous. CDR1 SEHNR and CDR2 FQNEAQ come from the germline V gene (reference sequence). V was clipped by 5 bases and J by 6 bases, with 11 bases between them. This CDR3 comprises 12 residues. The CDR3 DNA follows: TGTGCCAGCAGCCGACTGGTAGGCGAGCAGTACTTC. Amino acids: CASSRLVGEQYF. The full variable domain, rest sourced from reference TRBV7-9 and TRBJ2-7, is DTGVSQNPRHKITKRGQNVTFRCDPISEHNRLYWYRQTLGQGPEFLTYFQNEAQLEKSRLLSDRFSAERPKGSFSTLEIQRTEQGDSAMYLCASSRLVGEQYFGPGTRLTVT.

This clonotype was seen a few times. V usage is TRBV19 and J usage is TRBJ1-1; 10 nucleotides align to TRBD1. Germline loops: CDR1 LNHDA, CDR2 SQIVND (reference sequence). V lost 8 bases to trimming and J lost 4 bases; unmatched junction nucleotides: 4. The CDR3 runs to 13 residues. CDR3 coding DNA: TGTGCCAGTCTGACAGGGGGCGTCACTGAAGCTTTCTTT. Protein product: CASLTGGVTEAFF.

The genes are TRBV10-3 and TRBJ1-2; a weak D match, TRBD1 (6 bases). CDR1 and CDR2 from the germline V gene are ENHRY and SYGVKD. V shed 11 bases and J shed 8 bases, with 15 bases lying between them. This CDR3 has 11 amino acids. The CDR3 loop is CAWESGDGYTF. In DNA form, the CDR3 reads TGTGCCTGGGAGTCAGGGGACGGCTACACCTTC.

There are many counts of this clonotype. The V call is TRBV7-9, the J call TRBJ1-1; 9 bases are shared with TRBD1. V trimming: 3 bases; J trimming: 4 bases; junction bases outside the gene matches: 6. CDR3 length: 15 residues. CDR1 and CDR2 from the germline V gene are SEHNR and FQNEAQ (reference sequence). The CDR3 loop reads CASSLIQGASTEAFF. CDR3 coding DNA: TGTGCCAGCAGCTTGATACAGGGGGCTAGCACTGAAGCTTTCTTT.

This clonotype has a count of ten or more. The chain links TRBV7-9 to TRBJ2-6; tentative D call: TRBD1 (5 bases). Germline V gives CDR1 SEHNR, CDR2 FQNEAQ (reference sequence). The CDR3 consists of 15 residues. Trimming removed 5 bases at V and 2 bases at J, with 10 bases between. The CDR3 region has the DNA TGTGCCAGCAGCCTCAGGGCTGCTGGGGCCAACGTCCTGACTTTC. As protein: CASSLRAAGANVLTF.

This clonotype showed up just a few times. CDR3 sequence: CSAAQLSMGRDGYTF. The CDR3 DNA sequence: TGCAGTGCTGCACAATTAAGTATGGGTAGGGATGGCTACACCTTC. The chain joins TRBV20-1 to TRBJ1-2, with D unclear. Germline V gene sequence: CDR1 DFQATT, CDR2 SNEGSKA (reference sequence). V was cut by 5 bases and J by 6 bases, with 22 bases left in between. This CDR3 region has 15 residues.

The chain combines TRBV7-2 with TRBJ1-2, with D perhaps TRBD1 (5 bases). Trimming shortened V by 8 bases and J by 0 bases, and 16 bases separated the two germline ends. Germline V gene sequence: CDR1 SGHTA, CDR2 FQGNSA. The CDR3 sequence is 15 residues long. In DNA, the CDR3 is TGTGCCAGCGTTGTAGGGCAGGGCACTAACTATGGCTACACCTTC. Translation gives CASVVGQGTNYGYTF.

This clonotype was seen many times. V is TRBV19 and J is TRBJ1-1, with D uncertain. Trimming shortened V by 7 bases and J by 7 bases, and 10 bases separated the two germline ends. Germline-derived CDR1 and CDR2 are LNHDA and SQIVND (reference sequence). The CDR3 length is 11 residues. CDR3 region: CASTPGSEAFF. The CDR3 DNA reads TGTGCCAGTACCCCGGGCAGTGAAGCTTTCTTT.

This clonotype was recorded a few times. The V and J genes are TRBV7-9 and TRBJ1-5, with 10 positions matching TRBD1. This CDR3 is built from 15 residues. The V gene end was trimmed by 6 bases and the J gene end by 6 bases; junction bases not matched to a gene: 8. Germline CDR1 is SEHNR and CDR2 is FQNEAQ (reference sequence). CDR3 sequence: CASSYWGQGSQPQHF. The CDR3, as DNA: TGTGCCAGCAGTTACTGGGGACAGGGGTCTCAGCCCCAGCATTTT.

V is TRBV19 and J is TRBJ2-6, with D unresolved. Trimming stripped 7 bases from V and 2 bases from J, with 9 bases between. CDR3 length equals 14 residues. The germline V gene encodes CDR1 LNHDA and CDR2 SQIVND (reference sequence). DNA of the CDR3: TGTGCCAGTAAACACCTTACTGGGGCCAACGTCCTGACTTTC. Amino acid sequence: CASKHLTGANVLTF. Looking up the rest from reference TRBV19 and TRBJ2-6 gives the full variable domain: DGGITQSPKYLFRKEGQNVTLSCEQNLNHDAMYWYRQDPGQGLRLIYYSQIVNDFQKGDIAEGYSVSREKKESFPLTVTSAQKNPTAFYLCASKHLTGANVLTFGAGSRLTVL.

The chain is built from TRBV6-5 and TRBJ2-5; possible D gene TRBD2, 6 bases. Trimming took 8 bases from V and 7 from J, leaving 11 bases between them. The germline CDR1 and CDR2 sequences are MNHEY and SVGAGI. The CDR3 runs to 11 residues. The CDR3 spells CASLGGGTQYF. Here the CDR3 DNA reads TGTGCCAGCCTCGGGGGAGGGACCCAGTACTTC.

This clonotype was detected ten times or more. The CDR3 is CSVEPESGYGETQYF. In DNA form, the CDR3 reads TGCAGCGTTGAACCAGAAAGCGGGTACGGGGAGACCCAGTACTTC. The chain links TRBV29-1 to TRBJ2-5, with D maybe TRBD2 (6 bases). V lost 2 bases and J 5 bases, leaving 18 bases between the germline ends. Germline CDR1 is SQVTM and CDR2 is ANQGSEA. The CDR3 runs to 15 residues.

The rearrangement links TRBV28 to TRBJ2-7, with unresolved D. Deletions cut 4 bases from V and 2 bases from J, with 12 bases between. This CDR3 has 14 residues. The germline gives CDR1 MDHEN, CDR2 SYDVKM. The CDR3 coding sequence is TGTGCCAGCAGTTCTTCAGCTGAAACCTACGAGCAGTACTTC. Its protein is CASSSSAETYEQYF.

This clonotype was observed many times. J is TRBJ2-2 and V is TRBV5-5; unclear D gene. In germline, CDR1 is SGHKS, CDR2 YYEKEE (reference sequence). V was cut by 4 bases and J by 15 bases, with 7 bases left in between. The length of the CDR3 is 9 residues. CDR3 nucleotides: TGTGCCAGCAGCCCCATCGTGTTTTTT. Translating it yields CASSPIVFF.

As to this clonotype: With a much larger clone just one base away, this may be a read error. The chain is built from TRBV19 and TRBJ1-2; 8 bases agree with TRBD1. CDR1 and CDR2 from the germline V gene are LNHDA and SQIVND (reference sequence). This CDR3 contains 14 residues. With V trimmed by 9 bases and J by 6 bases, 12 bases remained unmatched. CDR3 DNA sequence: TGTGCCAGCAGGATGGACAGGGCGGAGGATGGCTACACCTTC. Amino acid sequence: CASRMDRAEDGYTF. The variable domain in full, with the rest retrieved from reference TRBV19 and TRBJ1-2, is DGGITQSPKYLFRKEGQNVTLSCEQNLNHDAMYWYRQDPGQGLRLIYYSQIVNDFQKGDIAEGYSVSREKKESFPLTVTSAQKNPTAFYLCASRMDRAEDGYTFGSGTRLTVV.

This clonotype was found a few times. Written as DNA, the CDR3 is TGCAGCGTCCGGGTCCCCCCCACCGGGGAGCTGTTTTTT. Protein sequence: CSVRVPPTGELFF. The chain couples TRBV29-1 to TRBJ2-2; no reliable D call. The CDR3 runs to 13 residues. V shed 6 bases and J shed 4 bases, with 12 bases lying between them. CDR1 is SQVTM and CDR2 is ANQGSEA in the germline V gene.

This clonotype was seen just once. The rearrangement joins TRBV2 to TRBJ2-5; tentatively, D is TRBD2 (6 bases). Germline CDR1 SNHLY, CDR2 FYNNEI. V shed 6 bases and J shed 7 bases, with 15 bases lying between them. This CDR3 is 13 amino acids long. CDR3 sequence (DNA): TGTGCCAGCAGGGAATCGGGGGTCGGGACCCAGTACTTC. As protein: CASRESGVGTQYF.

The sample holds a few counts of this clonotype. V and J are TRBV25-1 and TRBJ1-1; maybe TRBD1 (6 bases). The CDR3 extends over 14 amino acids. From germline, CDR1 is MGHDK and CDR2 SYGVNS. Trimming left V 4 bases short and J 4 bases short, with 13 bases between. As DNA, the CDR3 is TGTGCCAGCAGTGCGGGGGGGGCGCCCACTGAAGCTTTCTTT. As protein: CASSAGGAPTEAFF.

The rearrangement links TRBV2 to TRBJ2-7; D possibly corresponds to TRBD2 (6 bases). V lost 7 bases to trimming and J lost 0 bases, with 16 bases between them. CDR1 and CDR2 from the germline V gene are SNHLY and FYNNEI. The CDR3 spans 15 residues. CDR3 bases: TGTGCCAGCACCCTGATGACTAGTCCCTCCTACGAGCAGTACTTC. It yields the protein CASTLMTSPSYEQYF.

V and J are TRBV10-3 and TRBJ1-2; D gene uncertain. The V gene's germline CDR1 is ENHRY and CDR2 SYGVKD. The V and J ends lost 10 bases and 4 bases respectively, with 22 bases between them. This CDR3 contains 15 residues. The CDR3 loop reads CASSLEVGAGYGYTF. The CDR3 coding sequence is TGTGCCAGCTCACTAGAAGTGGGCGCTGGCTATGGCTACACCTTC.

V usage is TRBV7-3 and J usage is TRBJ2-7; D uncertain. The CDR3 extends over 15 amino acids. Trimming left V 1 base short and J 3 bases short, with 13 bases between. CDR1 is SGHTA and CDR2 is FQGTGA in the germline V gene. In DNA, the CDR3 is TGTGCCAGCAGCTTAAGGCCAGGTGAAATCTACGAGCAGTACTTC. Its protein product is CASSLRPGEIYEQYF.

This clonotype was seen repeatedly, ten times or more. The chain uses TRBV7-2 and TRBJ2-7; possibly TRBD2 for D (7 bases). The CDR3 covers 14 residues. The V gene's germline CDR1 is SGHTA and CDR2 FQGNSA. V was pared by 2 bases and J by 5 bases, with 13 bases between. The CDR3 loop is CASSLRGGGNEQYF. For the CDR3, the DNA is TGTGCCAGCAGCTTAAGGGGAGGGGGTAACGAGCAGTACTTC.